These 30 T cell receptor beta chains were all obtained from the same sample, sequenced in a study of Graves' ophthalmopathy and Graves' hyperthyroidism. Amplification of TCR beta CDR3 regions used RNA transcripts. HTBI primers were employed in first-round RT-PCR, then a second-round multiplex PCR followed. MiXCR, applied by TCRdb to the multiplex PCR reads, yields one record per CDR3 protein. The sample carries approximately 460,000 distinct CDR3 sequences, 13% to 15% recorded once. The sample consisted of blood. The source is a woman aged 25 to 39 with Graves' ophthalmopathy.

A word on this clonotype: Here the CDR3 omits its conserved ending phenylalanine or tryptophan, so a read error is the likely source. The chain carries TRBV13 and TRBJ2-5; 7 bases agree with TRBD1. CDR3 length: 15 amino acids. V lost 1 base to trimming and J lost 3 bases; unmatched junction nucleotides: 5. CDR1 and CDR2 (germline): PRHDT, FYEKMQ (reference sequence). The CDR3 nucleotides read TGTGCCAGCAGCTTAGCCGGGACAGAGAAAGAGACCCAGTACCTC. Translating it yields CASSLAGTEKETQYL.

This clonotype was seen more than once but under ten times. This chain uses TRBV3-1 with TRBJ1-3; D remains unclear. Germline V CDR1 and CDR2: LGHDT, YNNKEL (reference sequence). V lost 1 base and J 0 bases, leaving 7 bases between the germline ends. This CDR3 has 15 residues. The CDR3 loop reads CASSQGIASGNTIYF. CDR3 nucleotide sequence: TGTGCCAGCAGCCAAGGTATCGCCTCTGGAAACACCATATATTTT.

This clonotype was found many times. V gene TRBV30 combines with J gene TRBJ2-5; 11 nucleotides agree with TRBD1. V lost 4 bases, J lost 5 bases, and 12 bases stayed unmatched. This CDR3 spans 16 amino acids. Germline assignment: CDR1 GTSNPN and CDR2 SVGIG (reference sequence). CDR3 nucleotides: TGTGCCTGGAACACCGGGACAGGGGGAGGTGGGGAGACCCAGTACTTC. This codes for CAWNTGTGGGGETQYF.

This clonotype has a count of ten or more. The rearrangement links TRBV6-5 to TRBJ2-5; the D gene is possibly TRBD1 (6 bases). V shed 0 bases and J shed 6 bases, with 17 bases lying between them. The V gene's germline CDR1 is MNHEY and CDR2 SVGAGI. This CDR3 comprises 16 residues. The chain's CDR3 is CASSYSIGETGKTQYF. The DNA for the CDR3 is TGTGCCAGCAGTTACTCTATTGGAGAGACAGGCAAGACCCAGTACTTC.

This clonotype has a count of ten or more. The chain has TRBV6-1 and TRBJ2-2; TRBD2 is a possible D gene (6 bases). Germline V gene data show CDR1 as MNHNS and CDR2 as SASEGT. Trimming cost V 2 bases and J 5 bases, with 15 bases left between them. The CDR3 is 16 residues long. The CDR3 loop is CASSELRERLTGELFF. Written as DNA, the CDR3 is TGTGCCAGCAGTGAATTACGGGAGCGTCTAACCGGGGAGCTGTTTTTT.

This clonotype was observed many times. The chain has TRBV25-1 and TRBJ1-2; the match to TRBD1 covers 7 bases. This CDR3 is 17 amino acids long. With 4 bases clipped from V and 7 bases from J, the junction kept 18 bases outside the gene matches. The germline CDR1 and CDR2 sequences are MGHDK and SYGVNS. The DNA of the CDR3 is TGTGCCAGCAGTGCCGGTTTCTCAGCACAGGGGCCTGGTGGCTACACCTTC. Its protein is CASSAGFSAQGPGGYTF.

Ten or more counts support this clonotype. V and J are TRBV7-9 and TRBJ1-1; D gene unclear. Germline V lookup: CDR1 SEHNR, CDR2 FQNEAQ (reference sequence). The V gene lost 10 bases and the J gene lost 2 bases, with 11 bases spanning the gap. The CDR3 has 12 amino acids. In DNA, the CDR3 is TGTGCCACATGGGTCAAAAACACTGAAGCTTTCTTT. Encoded protein: CATWVKNTEAFF. The variable domain in full, completed from reference TRBV7-9 and TRBJ1-1, reads DTGVSQNPRHKITKRGQNVTFRCDPISEHNRLYWYRQTLGQGPEFLTYFQNEAQLEKSRLLSDRFSAERPKGSFSTLEIQRTEQGDSAMYLCATWVKNTEAFFGQGTRLTVV.

In DNA, the CDR3 is TGTGCCTGGAGTGTACCAGAGCTTGGCTCCCTCTCCGGCTACACCTTC. Its translation is CAWSVPELGSLSGYTF. The chain is built from TRBV30 and TRBJ1-2; D call uncertain. This CDR3 has 16 amino acids. Trimming removed 0 bases from V and 8 bases from J, with 22 bases in between. CDR1 is GTSNPN, CDR2 SVGIG, per germline (reference sequence). Combining the CDR3 with reference TRBV30 and TRBJ1-2 gives the whole variable domain SQTIHQWPATLVQPVGSPLSLECTVEGTSNPNLYWYRQAAGRGLQLLFYSVGIGQISSEVPQNLSASRPQDRQFILSSKKLLLSDSGFYLCAWSVPELGSLSGYTFGSGTRLTVV.

This clonotype has only a few counts. In DNA form, the CDR3 reads TGCGCCAGCAGCCGGGCGGCCAGGGATTCCCTCGAGCAGTACTTC. Translated: CASSRAARDSLEQYF. The chain couples TRBV4-1 to TRBJ2-7, with D perhaps matching TRBD1 (5 bases). There are 15 residues in the CDR3. Germline CDR1 reads MGHRA; CDR2 reads YSYEKL. V was trimmed by 4 bases and J by 6 bases, leaving 19 bases between them.

Ten or more counts support this clonotype. The chain recombines TRBV6-1 with TRBJ2-5, with D perhaps matching TRBD1 (6 bases). From germline, CDR1 is MNHNS and CDR2 SASEGT. The CDR3 is made up of 16 amino acids. Trimming pared 2 bases from V and 0 bases from J, leaving 13 bases between. The DNA for the CDR3 is TGTGCCAGCAGTGAACAGGGGCGAGGGTACCAAGAGACCCAGTACTTC. Its translation: CASSEQGRGYQETQYF.

In this sample, this clonotype turned up many times. This chain connects TRBV2 to TRBJ1-5, with D perhaps matching TRBD1 (5 bases). Germline assignment: CDR1 SNHLY and CDR2 FYNNEI. Trimming removed 6 bases from V and 2 bases from J, with 14 bases in between. This CDR3 has 15 amino acids. The CDR3 reads CASSDPGRGNQPQHF. In DNA form, the CDR3 reads TGTGCCAGCAGCGACCCGGGACGGGGCAATCAGCCCCAGCATTTT. Based on the CDR3 plus reference TRBV2 and TRBJ1-5, the full variable domain is EPEVTQTPSHQVTQMGQEVILRCVPISNHLYFYWYRQILGQKVEFLVSFYNNEISEKSEIFDDQFSVERPDGSNFTLKIRSTKLEDSAMYFCASSDPGRGNQPQHFGDGTRLSIL.

This clonotype was counted ten times or more. This chain connects TRBV30 to TRBJ2-7; 10 bases match TRBD2. The CDR3 is 13 residues long. Germline V gene data show CDR1 as GTSNPN and CDR2 as SVGIG (reference sequence). J lost 4 bases, V lost 4 bases, and 4 bases had no gene match. CDR3 in amino acids: CAWKTSGNYEQYF. CDR3 DNA: TGTGCCTGGAAAACTAGCGGGAATTACGAGCAGTACTTC.

In its sample, this clonotype was seen many times. The rearrangement uses TRBV20-1 and TRBJ1-5; D unclear. Trimming took off 5 bases at V and 0 bases at J, with 11 bases between the two ends. Germline CDR1 reads DFQATT; CDR2 reads SNEGSKA (reference sequence). This CDR3 region has 14 residues. CDR3 coding DNA: TGCAGTGCTTACCCCCGCTATAGCAATCAGCCCCAGCATTTT. This translates into CSAYPRYSNQPQHF.

This clonotype was observed at least ten times. V gene TRBV2 combines with J gene TRBJ2-7; D is possibly TRBD1 or TRBD2 (5 bases each). The CDR3 sequence is 13 residues long. Germline V gene sequence: CDR1 SNHLY, CDR2 FYNNEI. The V end was cut by 6 bases, the J end by 7 bases, with 16 bases between. The CDR3 DNA sequence: TGTGCCAGCAGCGCAACGGGACGGCTGGAGCAGTACTTC. Its protein product is CASSATGRLEQYF.

This clonotype has a handful of counts. The J gene is TRBJ1-1, the V gene TRBV6-1; D not certain. V was clipped by 2 bases and J by 0 bases, with 13 bases between them. The CDR3 covers 16 residues. CDR1 is MNHNS and CDR2 is SASEGT in the germline V gene. This chain's CDR3 is CASSEFRVPLNTEAFF. CDR3 nucleotides: TGTGCCAGCAGTGAATTTCGGGTCCCCCTGAACACTGAAGCTTTCTTT.

This clonotype was observed at least ten times. V and J are TRBV6-2 or TRBV6-3 and TRBJ2-7, with D possibly being TRBD2 (6 bases). The germline CDR1 and CDR2 sequences are MNHEY and SVGEGT. This CDR3 region has 13 residues. Trimming left V 3 bases short and J 2 bases short, with 8 bases between. The CDR3 DNA is TGTGCCAGCAGTTATGGGACTCCCTACGAGCAGTACTTC. It codes for CASSYGTPYEQYF.

This clonotype was recorded many times. This chain links TRBV10-3 with TRBJ1-1, with unresolved D. V lost 0 bases and J 0 bases, leaving 5 bases between the germline ends. This CDR3 has 14 amino acids. Germline V gives CDR1 ENHRY, CDR2 SYGVKD. The CDR3 DNA reads TGTGCCATCAGTGAGTCTATCCTGAACACTGAAGCTTTCTTT. Protein sequence: CAISESILNTEAFF.

Ten or more counts support this clonotype. This chain connects TRBV24-1 to TRBJ1-1; 7 positions agree with TRBD1. The germline V gene encodes CDR1 KGHDR and CDR2 SFDVKD. J was trimmed by 1 base and V by 3 bases; bases with no gene match: 10. This CDR3 region has 17 residues. As DNA, the CDR3 is TGTGCCACCAGTGATCCAAATTCCAGGGGGTCGAACACTGAAGCTTTCTTT. As protein: CATSDPNSRGSNTEAFF.

This clonotype was picked up many times. The V call is TRBV29-1, the J call TRBJ1-2; no clear D gene. The CDR3 has 12 residues. Germline V gives CDR1 SQVTM, CDR2 ANQGSEA. Trimming cost V 1 base and J 8 bases, with 11 bases left between them. CDR3 protein: CSVEGAINGYTF. CDR3 bases: TGCAGCGTTGAAGGGGCTATAAACGGCTACACCTTC. The whole variable domain, remainder taken from reference TRBV29-1 and TRBJ1-2, is SAVISQKPSRDICQRGTSLTIQCQVDSQVTMMFWYRQQPGQSLTLIATANQGSEATYESGFVIDKFPISRPNLTFSTLTVSNMSPEDSSIYLCSVEGAINGYTFGSGTRLTVV.

The V call is TRBV11-2, the J call TRBJ2-5, with D unresolved. Germline V gene data show CDR1 as SGHAT and CDR2 as FQNNGV. CDR3 length: 17 residues. With 0 bases removed from V and 1 base from J, the gap between germline ends came to 15 bases. The CDR3 is CASSLDGGGPIQETQYF. CDR3 bases: TGTGCCAGCAGCTTAGATGGCGGCGGTCCTATCCAAGAGACCCAGTACTTC.

Many counts were recorded for this clonotype. The rearrangement uses TRBV12-3 or TRBV12-4 and TRBJ1-1; 11 bases match TRBD1. The CDR3 is made up of 15 amino acids. V trimming: 6 bases; J trimming: 0 bases; junction bases outside the gene matches: 3. The CDR3 loop reads CASSGTGGVNTEAFF. The CDR3 nucleotides read TGTGCCAGCAGCGGGACAGGGGGTGTGAACACTGAAGCTTTCTTT.

This clonotype was counted ten times or more. This chain connects TRBV5-1 to TRBJ1-1; D gene uncertain. V lost 5 bases and J 1 base, leaving 9 bases between the germline ends. The CDR3 is made up of 13 amino acids. Germline CDR1 and CDR2: SGHRS and YFSETQ. CDR3 DNA: TGCGCCAGCAGTCAGCACGCGAACACTGAAGCTTTCTTT. The encoded protein is CASSQHANTEAFF.

This clonotype was seen repeatedly, ten times or more. The V call is TRBV12-3 or TRBV12-4, the J call TRBJ2-5; 12 nucleotides align to TRBD2. J lost 4 bases, V lost 7 bases, and 7 bases had no gene match. There are 15 residues in the CDR3. CDR3 protein: CASTPSGGARETQYF. CDR3 DNA sequence: TGTGCCAGCACCCCTAGCGGGGGGGCAAGAGAGACCCAGTACTTC.

As for this clonotype: The missing conserved phenylalanine or tryptophan at the end of this CDR3 makes a read error likely. The chain employs TRBV12-3 or TRBV12-4 and TRBJ1-1, with D perhaps matching TRBD1 (5 bases). CDR3 length: 14 residues. Trimming removed 4 bases from V and 2 bases from J, with 11 bases in between. CDR3 in amino acids: CASSSDRSNTEAFL. CDR3 nucleotide sequence: TGTGCCAGCAGTTCCGACAGAAGTAACACTGAAGCTTTCCTT.

This clonotype was found many times. The J gene is TRBJ2-7, the V gene TRBV20-1; 10 nucleotides match TRBD2. Germline CDR1 DFQATT, CDR2 SNEGSKA (reference sequence). The ends lost 6 bases at V and 2 bases at J; junction bases unmatched: 4. The CDR3 has 13 amino acids. This CDR3 is CSAPSGGAYEQYF. The CDR3 bases are TGCAGTGCCCCCAGCGGGGGGGCCTACGAGCAGTACTTC.

This clonotype was seen at least ten times. The J gene is TRBJ1-2, the V gene TRBV10-3; 10 positions match TRBD1. This CDR3 has 14 amino acids. The V segment lost 10 bases and the J segment 6 bases; nucleotides outside the gene matches: 11. CDR1 is ENHRY and CDR2 is SYGVKD in the germline V gene. CDR3 amino acids: CATNRDRGQHGYTF. The CDR3 coding sequence is TGTGCCACCAACCGGGACAGGGGTCAACATGGCTACACCTTC.

In its sample, this clonotype was seen a few times. At one boundary the junction diverges from the germline segment, which might be a read error. This sequence joins TRBV29-1 and TRBJ2-4; 12 bases are a match to TRBD2. The CDR3 extends over 13 amino acids. Germline V gene data show CDR1 as SQVTM and CDR2 as ANQGSEA. CDR3 amino acids: CSVDLTSGSQEFF. CDR3 sequence (DNA): TGCAGCGTTGATTTGACTAGCGGGAGCCAGGAGTTCTTC.

This clonotype was observed many times. V is TRBV28 and J is TRBJ2-7, with unresolved D. The CDR3 contains 13 residues. Trimming shortened V by 1 base and J by 5 bases, and 9 bases separated the two germline ends. Germline values: CDR1 MDHEN, CDR2 SYDVKM. The CDR3 DNA is TGTGCCAGCAGTTTATTGGTGTTCCACGAGCAGTACTTC. It translates to CASSLLVFHEQYF.

This clonotype was observed at least ten times. The V gene is TRBV7-8, the J gene TRBJ1-1; possible D gene TRBD1, 6 bases. With 10 bases removed from V and 1 base from J, the gap between germline ends came to 13 bases. Looked up from germline, CDR1 is SGHVS and CDR2 is FQNEAQ. The CDR3 loop spans 13 amino acids. CDR3 protein: CATQGWRNTEAFF. In DNA, the CDR3 is TGTGCCACTCAGGGGTGGAGGAACACTGAAGCTTTCTTT. Full variable domain (missing parts from reference TRBV7-8 and TRBJ1-1): GAGVSQSPRYKVAKRGQDVALRCDPISGHVSLFWYQQALGQGPEFLTYFQNEAQLDKSGLPSDRFFAERPEGSVSTLKIQRTQQEDSAVYLCATQGWRNTEAFFGQGTRLTVV.

This clonotype was counted many times. The V call is TRBV7-9, the J call TRBJ2-2, with D unresolved. Germline V gives CDR1 SEHNR, CDR2 FQNEAQ (reference sequence). The CDR3 runs to 14 residues. Trimming shortened V by 4 bases and J by 5 bases, and 11 bases separated the two germline ends. The chain's CDR3 is CASSSPFGTGELFF. CDR3 DNA: TGTGCCAGCAGCTCACCATTTGGGACCGGGGAGCTGTTTTTT.